The rows below give T cell receptor beta chains drawn from one sample of a study of blood T cell repertoires in COVID-19. The protocol was immunoSEQ multiplex PCR, while the TCRdb copy is restricted to in-frame clones and leaves out a portion. The table lists about 200,000 clones, around 81% of them singletons. Sequencing was carried out using peripheral blood. Receptor source: a woman in her seventies with acute or convalescent COVID-19. Both conserved end residues are part of each CDR3. Each record gives: D gene, CDR3 length, V gene, clone size, J gene, CDR3 DNA, CDR3 protein. D genes are given only for firm matches. Not all rows give a size; the values are once, few, many and, for expanded clones, a class.

d_gene: NA; len: 11; v_gene: TRBV24-1; abundance: once; j_gene: TRBJ2-1; CDR3nt: TGTGCCACCAGTTCCTCCAATGAGCAGTTCTTC; CDR3aa: CATSSSNEQFF
d_gene: TRBD1; len: 16; v_gene: TRBV6-5; abundance: NA; j_gene: TRBJ2-3; CDR3nt: TGTGCCAGCAGTTACTCGACAGGGGGCGAGACAGATACGCAGTATTTT; CDR3aa: CASSYSTGGETDTQYF
d_gene: TRBD1; len: 14; v_gene: TRBV6-5; abundance: NA; j_gene: TRBJ1-5; CDR3nt: TGTGCCAGCAGTTTTGGACAGGGGACTCAGCCCCAGCATTTT; CDR3aa: CASSFGQGTQPQHF
d_gene: NA; len: 15; v_gene: TRBV10-1; abundance: NA; j_gene: TRBJ2-5; CDR3nt: TGCGCCAGCAGTGAGTCGACCGGGGGTACCGGGGCCCAGTACTTC; CDR3aa: CASSESTGGTGAQYF
d_gene: TRBD1; len: 14; v_gene: TRBV6-5; abundance: NA; j_gene: TRBJ1-4; CDR3nt: TGTGCCAGCAGGGGGACAGGGATTAATGAAAAACTGTTTTTT; CDR3aa: CASRGTGINEKLFF
d_gene: NA; len: 18; v_gene: TRBV6-2/TRBV6-3; abundance: NA; j_gene: TRBJ2-7; CDR3nt: TGTGCCAGCAGTTACTCCATCGTAGAATTTTGGAGGTCCTACGAGCAGTACTTC; CDR3aa: CASSYSIVEFWRSYEQYF
d_gene: TRBD1; len: 16; v_gene: TRBV18; abundance: NA; j_gene: TRBJ2-3; CDR3nt: TGTGCCAGCTCACGAGGTGGGACAGGGGCCGCAGATACGCAGTATTTT; CDR3aa: CASSRGGTGAADTQYF
d_gene: TRBD2; len: 15; v_gene: TRBV7-2; abundance: NA; j_gene: TRBJ2-7; CDR3nt: TGTGCCAGCAGCTTCTCGGGGGGGCACGGCGGGGAGCAGTACTTC; CDR3aa: CASSFSGGHGGEQYF
d_gene: TRBD1; len: 14; v_gene: TRBV7-2; abundance: NA; j_gene: TRBJ2-7; CDR3nt: TGTGCCAGCAGCTCCCGTACAGGGGGCTACGAGCAGTACTTC; CDR3aa: CASSSRTGGYEQYF
d_gene: TRBD1; len: 17; v_gene: TRBV10-2; abundance: NA; j_gene: TRBJ1-2; CDR3nt: TGCGCCAGCAGTGACCCGACGACAGGGGGAGTTAACTATGGCTACACCTTC; CDR3aa: CASSDPTTGGVNYGYTF
d_gene: NA; len: 13; v_gene: TRBV7-2; abundance: NA; j_gene: TRBJ2-7; CDR3nt: TGTGCCAGCAGCCGCCTGGGGACACACGAGCAGTACTTC; CDR3aa: CASSRLGTHEQYF
d_gene: TRBD2; len: 19; v_gene: TRBV7-9; abundance: NA; j_gene: TRBJ2-1; CDR3nt: TGTGCCAGCAGGGATCAGGGGATGGGTCGCGGGGGGGCCAACAATGAGCAGTTCTTC; CDR3aa: CASRDQGMGRGGANNEQFF
d_gene: NA; len: 15; v_gene: TRBV7-3; abundance: NA; j_gene: TRBJ2-4; CDR3nt: TGTGCCAGCAGCTTAAGCCCCTTCGATGGGCACATTCAGTACTTC; CDR3aa: CASSLSPFDGHIQYF
d_gene: NA; len: 14; v_gene: TRBV19; abundance: NA; j_gene: TRBJ1-1; CDR3nt: TGTGCCAGTACCGCGTACGGACAGAACACTGAAGCTTTCTTT; CDR3aa: CASTAYGQNTEAFF
d_gene: NA; len: 15; v_gene: TRBV6-2/TRBV6-3; abundance: NA; j_gene: TRBJ2-3; CDR3nt: TGTGCCAGCAGTTCCAGACAGGCAGCCACAGATACGCAGTATTTT; CDR3aa: CASSSRQAATDTQYF
d_gene: NA; len: 15; v_gene: TRBV9; abundance: few; j_gene: TRBJ2-3; CDR3nt: TGTGCCAGCAGCGTAGGACAGCTCAGCACAGATACGCAGTATTTT; CDR3aa: CASSVGQLSTDTQYF
d_gene: NA; len: 14; v_gene: TRBV6-6; abundance: NA; j_gene: TRBJ2-1; CDR3nt: TGTGCCAGCAGTTACGACTTTACCTACAATGAGCAGTTCTTC; CDR3aa: CASSYDFTYNEQFF
d_gene: NA; len: 16; v_gene: TRBV18; abundance: NA; j_gene: TRBJ1-4; CDR3nt: TGTGCCAGCTCACCAGGAAACAGGGTAGAGGGCGAAAAACTGTTTTTT; CDR3aa: CASSPGNRVEGEKLFF
d_gene: TRBD2; len: 18; v_gene: TRBV11-2; abundance: NA; j_gene: TRBJ2-5; CDR3nt: TGTGCCAGCAGCTTAGACGGACTAGCGGGGGGCGGCCAAGAGACCCAGTACTTC; CDR3aa: CASSLDGLAGGGQETQYF
d_gene: TRBD1; len: 16; v_gene: TRBV7-6; abundance: once; j_gene: TRBJ2-3; CDR3nt: TGTGCCAGCAGCCTAGGACAGGGTTTCTTCGCAGATACGCAGTATTTT; CDR3aa: CASSLGQGFFADTQYF
d_gene: NA; len: 15; v_gene: TRBV6-5; abundance: once; j_gene: TRBJ1-4; CDR3nt: TGTGCCAGCAGTCGTACCTATGGGGCGAATGAAAAACTGTTTTTT; CDR3aa: CASSRTYGANEKLFF
d_gene: TRBD1; len: 16; v_gene: TRBV28; abundance: NA; j_gene: TRBJ1-1; CDR3nt: TGTGCCAGCACCTCTCCTGGACAGGCAATGAACACTGAAGCTTTCTTT; CDR3aa: CASTSPGQAMNTEAFF
d_gene: TRBD1; len: 15; v_gene: TRBV2; abundance: NA; j_gene: TRBJ1-2; CDR3nt: TGTGCCAGCAGTTTCCTACCAGGGGGAAGGGGTGGCTACACCTTC; CDR3aa: CASSFLPGGRGGYTF
d_gene: TRBD2; len: 15; v_gene: TRBV6-5; abundance: NA; j_gene: TRBJ2-5; CDR3nt: TGTGCCAGCAGCTCCATAGCGGGGGGGGCGGAGACCCAGTACTTC; CDR3aa: CASSSIAGGAETQYF
d_gene: TRBD1; len: 15; v_gene: TRBV18; abundance: NA; j_gene: TRBJ1-1; CDR3nt: TGTGCCAGCTCACCCCTGCAGGGGGCGAACACTGAAGCTTTCTTT; CDR3aa: CASSPLQGANTEAFF
d_gene: NA; len: 13; v_gene: TRBV5-4; abundance: NA; j_gene: TRBJ1-1; CDR3nt: TGTGCCAGCAGCCCCTTGGACAGTCTTGAAGCTTTCTTT; CDR3aa: CASSPLDSLEAFF
d_gene: NA; len: 13; v_gene: TRBV5-4; abundance: NA; j_gene: TRBJ1-2; CDR3nt: TGTGCCAGCAGCATACAGTCTAACTATGGCTACACCTTC; CDR3aa: CASSIQSNYGYTF
d_gene: TRBD1; len: 16; v_gene: TRBV19; abundance: NA; j_gene: TRBJ1-1; CDR3nt: TGTGCCAGTAGTAGTAGCCGACAGGGGTTGTACACTGAAGCTTTCTTT; CDR3aa: CASSSSRQGLYTEAFF
d_gene: NA; len: 15; v_gene: TRBV11-2; abundance: many; j_gene: TRBJ1-6; CDR3nt: TGTGCCAGCAGCTTAGAAGGGGGTAATAATTCACCCCTCCACTTT; CDR3aa: CASSLEGGNNSPLHF
d_gene: NA; len: 15; v_gene: TRBV4-2; abundance: NA; j_gene: TRBJ1-6; CDR3nt: TGTGCCAGCAGCCACCCAGGGGATAATTCTTCACCCCTCCACTTT; CDR3aa: CASSHPGDNSSPLHF
d_gene: NA; len: 15; v_gene: TRBV5-6; abundance: NA; j_gene: TRBJ1-2; CDR3nt: TGTGCCAGCCACCGCGTCGAGGCTTACAGGGATGGCTACACCTTC; CDR3aa: CASHRVEAYRDGYTF
d_gene: NA; len: 15; v_gene: TRBV18; abundance: NA; j_gene: TRBJ2-7; CDR3nt: TGTGCCAGCTCACGAACAGGAGGGAGTGAGTACGAGCAGTACTTC; CDR3aa: CASSRTGGSEYEQYF
d_gene: TRBD1; len: 14; v_gene: TRBV6-6; abundance: NA; j_gene: TRBJ2-3; CDR3nt: TGTGCCAGCAGCTCGGGACAGGGGACGGATACGCAGTATTTT; CDR3aa: CASSSGQGTDTQYF
d_gene: TRBD2; len: 18; v_gene: TRBV7-2; abundance: NA; j_gene: TRBJ2-2; CDR3nt: TGTGCCAGCAGCCCCTCCTTGACTAGCGGGGCAGCGGCCGGGGAGCTGTTTTTT; CDR3aa: CASSPSLTSGAAAGELFF
d_gene: TRBD2; len: 15; v_gene: TRBV6-5; abundance: many; j_gene: TRBJ2-5; CDR3nt: TGTGCCAGCAGTATAGGACTAGCGGGCATCGGGACCCAGTACTTC; CDR3aa: CASSIGLAGIGTQYF
d_gene: TRBD2; len: 14; v_gene: TRBV10-2; abundance: NA; j_gene: TRBJ2-7; CDR3nt: TGCGCCAGCAGTGAGTGGACTAGGGACTACGAGCAGTACTTC; CDR3aa: CASSEWTRDYEQYF
d_gene: NA; len: 13; v_gene: TRBV21-1; abundance: NA; j_gene: TRBJ2-5; CDR3nt: TGTGCCAGCAGCAAAAGAAGCGGGGAGACCCAGTACTTC; CDR3aa: CASSKRSGETQYF
d_gene: NA; len: 16; v_gene: TRBV27; abundance: few; j_gene: TRBJ2-2; CDR3nt: TGTGCCAGCAGTTCCCGAAGGACTGTGAACACCGGGGAGCTGTTTTTT; CDR3aa: CASSSRRTVNTGELFF
d_gene: NA; len: 15; v_gene: TRBV15; abundance: NA; j_gene: TRBJ1-2; CDR3nt: TGTGCCACCAGCAGTCTATCCACGTATGGCTATGGCTACACCTTC; CDR3aa: CATSSLSTYGYGYTF
d_gene: TRBD2; len: 16; v_gene: TRBV6-2/TRBV6-3; abundance: NA; j_gene: TRBJ2-2; CDR3nt: TGTGCCAGCAGTCCGCCGGGACTAGCCAAGACCGGGGAGCTGTTTTTT; CDR3aa: CASSPPGLAKTGELFF
d_gene: TRBD2; len: 18; v_gene: TRBV7-2; abundance: NA; j_gene: TRBJ2-3; CDR3nt: TGTGCCAGCAGCTTAGGGACTAGCGGGGGGAAAAGCACAGATACGCAGTATTTT; CDR3aa: CASSLGTSGGKSTDTQYF
d_gene: NA; len: 13; v_gene: TRBV6-2/TRBV6-3; abundance: once; j_gene: TRBJ2-1; CDR3nt: TGTGCCAGCAGTTTAGCCTCCTACAATGAGCAGTTCTTC; CDR3aa: CASSLASYNEQFF
d_gene: NA; len: 13; v_gene: TRBV6-5; abundance: NA; j_gene: TRBJ2-1; CDR3nt: TGTGCCAGCAGCGACTACCCAGGGGATGAGCAGTTCTTC; CDR3aa: CASSDYPGDEQFF
d_gene: TRBD2; len: 14; v_gene: TRBV27; abundance: once; j_gene: TRBJ2-1; CDR3nt: TGTGCCAGCAGTTCGGGACTAGCGGGGGCTGAGCAGTTCTTC; CDR3aa: CASSSGLAGAEQFF
d_gene: TRBD2; len: 12; v_gene: TRBV6-2/TRBV6-3; abundance: NA; j_gene: TRBJ2-7; CDR3nt: TGTGCCAGCAGCCTCAGCGGGGTGGAGCAGTACTTC; CDR3aa: CASSLSGVEQYF
d_gene: NA; len: 13; v_gene: TRBV7-3; abundance: few; j_gene: TRBJ2-1; CDR3nt: TGTGCCAGCAGCCTGGGCAGGTTTGAGGAGCAGTTCTTC; CDR3aa: CASSLGRFEEQFF
d_gene: NA; len: 17; v_gene: TRBV13; abundance: NA; j_gene: TRBJ1-4; CDR3nt: TGTGCCAGCAGCTTAGGAGGCTTTGGGCGAACTAATGAAAAACTGTTTTTT; CDR3aa: CASSLGGFGRTNEKLFF
d_gene: NA; len: 14; v_gene: TRBV10-1; abundance: many; j_gene: TRBJ1-4; CDR3nt: TGCGCCAGCGGATCAGGGATTTCTAATGAAAAACTGTTTTTT; CDR3aa: CASGSGISNEKLFF
d_gene: TRBD1; len: 15; v_gene: TRBV19; abundance: NA; j_gene: TRBJ1-2; CDR3nt: TGTGCCAGTAGTCCCCGACAGGGGTGGAAAGATGGCTACACCTTC; CDR3aa: CASSPRQGWKDGYTF
d_gene: NA; len: 15; v_gene: TRBV19; abundance: NA; j_gene: TRBJ1-1; CDR3nt: TGTGCCAGTGCGCCGGGGGGGTTCGTAAACACTGAAGCTTTCTTT; CDR3aa: CASAPGGFVNTEAFF
d_gene: NA; len: 15; v_gene: TRBV6-5; abundance: NA; j_gene: TRBJ1-5; CDR3nt: TGTGCCAGCAGACCTACTGGGAGCCCGGGGGAGCCCCAGCATTTT; CDR3aa: CASRPTGSPGEPQHF
d_gene: NA; len: 15; v_gene: TRBV6-5; abundance: once; j_gene: TRBJ1-2; CDR3nt: TGTGCCAGCAGTCGACTAAGGGAGGGGAACTATGGCTACACCTTC; CDR3aa: CASSRLREGNYGYTF
d_gene: TRBD2; len: 17; v_gene: TRBV3-1/TRBV3-2; abundance: NA; j_gene: TRBJ2-5; CDR3nt: TGTGCCAGCAGCCAAGATAGAGCTAGCGGGGGGGCAGAGACCCAGTACTTC; CDR3aa: CASSQDRASGGAETQYF
d_gene: TRBD1; len: 15; v_gene: TRBV18; abundance: NA; j_gene: TRBJ1-6; CDR3nt: TGTGCCAGCTCAGCAGAGACAGGGGGAAATTCACCCCTCCACTTT; CDR3aa: CASSAETGGNSPLHF
d_gene: NA; len: 16; v_gene: TRBV21-1; abundance: NA; j_gene: TRBJ1-5; CDR3nt: TGTGCCAGCAGCAAAGCGCCGAGGTTGCCCCTTTCGGCCCAGCATTTT; CDR3aa: CASSKAPRLPLSAQHF
d_gene: NA; len: 17; v_gene: TRBV6-1; abundance: NA; j_gene: TRBJ2-1; CDR3nt: TGTGCCAGCAGTGCCCCCTTGGGGCAGGGATCCGGCAATGAGCAGTTCTTC; CDR3aa: CASSAPLGQGSGNEQFF